This TCR beta chain was identified in a study of Tregs in tolerant kidney transplant recipients. An overnight rest at 37°C with about 220 IU/ml IL-2 preceded regulatory T cell sorting from thawed PBMCs. The CDR3 has 14 residues. Per the germline V gene, CDR1 is MDHEN and CDR2 is SYDVKM. Losses at the gene ends were 6 bases for V and 4 bases for J; bases not matched to a gene: 7. Only in-frame clones appear in the TCRdb table, and some are missing; sequencing was by immunoSEQ multiplex PCR. The repertoire includes about 78,000 clones, more than 85% of them detected once, and roughly 0.35% sits in the top ten.

The chain is built from TRBV28 and TRBJ2-5; 8 bases are a match to TRBD2. This TCR was recovered from a human donor who received a combined kidney and bone marrow transplant. Sequenced material: Tregs from blood, taken before the transplant. CDR3 bases: TGTGCCAGCAGGGCGGGACTAGACGGAGAGACCCAGTACTTC. It is translated as CASRAGLDGETQYF.